Each of the 8 T cell receptor beta chains below was sequenced from the same sample in a study of T cell repertoires in cytomegalovirus infection. TCRdb fed the reads into MiXCR, producing one record per CDR3 protein. In the table there are just under 300,000 distinct CDR3 sequences, around 10% of which are singletons. Sequenced input: PBMCs. These receptors came from a human donor in good health (CMV status not recorded). Some clones in this sample may be carry-over from other donors' samples.

The V call is TRBV19, the J call TRBJ1-2; D gene uncertain. V was clipped by 2 bases and J by 4 bases, with 14 bases between them. Germline V gene data show CDR1 as LNHDA and CDR2 as SQIVND (reference sequence). This CDR3 contains 15 residues. CDR3 in DNA: TGTGCCAGTAGTATACCTCAGACGGAACGCTATGGCTACACCTTC. Its translation: CASSIPQTERYGYTF.

This clonotype was observed at least ten times. The chain carries TRBV29-1 and TRBJ2-5; TRBD1 agrees at 7 bases. CDR3 length: 13 residues. Germline V CDR1 and CDR2: SQVTM, ANQGSEA. V shed 4 bases, J shed 2 bases, and the junction held 4 bases outside the gene matches. CDR3 protein: CSVAGTAQETQYF. CDR3 DNA: TGCAGCGTTGCCGGGACAGCACAAGAGACCCAGTACTTC.

This clonotype has a handful of counts. This chain joins TRBV20-1 and TRBJ2-1, with TRBD2 as a possible D gene (6 bases). This CDR3 has 13 amino acids. The germline V gene encodes CDR1 DFQATT and CDR2 SNEGSKA (reference sequence). V lost 3 bases and J lost 5, with 11 bases in between. The CDR3 sequence: CSARPTGDNEQFF. CDR3 nucleotides: TGCAGTGCTAGGCCCACGGGGGACAATGAGCAGTTCTTC.

This clonotype appeared many times. The chain joins TRBV29-1 to TRBJ1-2; no clear D gene. The V and J ends lost 0 bases and 6 bases respectively, with 11 bases between them. CDR1 and CDR2 from the germline V gene are SQVTM and ANQGSEA. The CDR3 is 13 amino acids. Here the CDR3 DNA reads TGCAGCGTTGAAGATCAAGGGAATAATGGCTACACCTTC. Amino acid sequence: CSVEDQGNNGYTF.

This clonotype was observed a few times. This rearrangement joins TRBV6-2 or TRBV6-3 to TRBJ1-2; tentatively, D is TRBD1 (5 bases). Trimming cost V 6 bases and J 8 bases, with 19 bases left between them. The CDR3 sequence is 14 residues long. Per germline, CDR1 MNHEY and CDR2 SVGEGT. In DNA, the CDR3 is TGTGCCAGCAGGCCCACCGGGACGGGTTTGGGCTACACCTTC. It specifies CASRPTGTGLGYTF.

This clonotype has just a few counts. This may come from a read error, since a much larger clone is one base off. The chain employs TRBV7-6 and TRBJ2-2; possibly TRBD2 for D (5 bases). Germline CDR1 reads SGHVS; CDR2 reads FNYEAQ. The CDR3 has 15 amino acids. Between the trimmed V and J ends, which lost 3 bases and 6 bases, there was a span of 14 bases. CDR3 DNA: TGTGCCAGCAGCTTTAAGTCCGGGGTGGCCGGGGAGCTGTTTTTT. This encodes CASSFKSGVAGELFF.

This clonotype was picked up a small number of times. J is TRBJ1-6 and V is TRBV5-1; 7 nucleotides align to TRBD1. Per the germline V gene, CDR1 is SGHRS and CDR2 is YFSETQ. The CDR3 spans 15 residues. Trimming cost V 4 bases and J 5 bases; bases outside gene matches: 6. DNA for the CDR3: TGCGCCAGCAGCCCTCGGGACAGTAATAATTCACCCCTCCACTTT. Its translation is CASSPRDSNNSPLHF.

This clonotype was found many times. V usage is TRBV5-6 and J usage is TRBJ1-1; no definite D call. In germline, CDR1 is SGHDT, CDR2 YYEEEE. Trimming pared 5 bases from V and 4 bases from J, leaving 12 bases between. CDR3 size: 13 residues. CDR3 sequence: CASRDAEFTEAFF. The CDR3 DNA sequence: TGTGCCAGCAGGGACGCGGAATTCACTGAAGCTTTCTTT.